These T cell receptor beta chains were read from a single sample in a study of cytotoxic CD8 clonotypes in ibrutinib-treated CLL. Clones were sequenced by immunoSEQ multiplex PCR, and TCRdb holds only the in-frame ones, with some missing. Here the sample spans some 24,000 clones, approximately 81% being singletons. The sequences come from PBMCs, collected before ibrutinib treatment. The receptors were gathered from a human donor with chronic lymphocytic leukemia. Both conserved end residues are part of each CDR3. The order of the fields is clone size, D gene, J gene, V gene, CDR3 DNA, CDR3 protein. D genes are given only for firm matches. Where a row states a size, it is once, few, many or the class of an expanded clone; other rows omit it.

NA	TRBD1	TRBJ1-2	TRBV6-6	TGTGCCAGCAGTGGACAGGCACCTAACTATGGCTACACCTTC	CASSGQAPNYGYTF
NA	NA	TRBJ2-1	TRBV9	TGTGCCAGCAGCGTAGGACTATCCAACTCCTACAATGAGCAGTTCTTC	CASSVGLSNSYNEQFF
NA	NA	TRBJ2-3	TRBV5-4	TGTGCCAGCAGCTCGCGTACGGGTACGCAGTATTTT	CASSSRTGTQYF
NA	NA	TRBJ2-1	TRBV6-1	TGTGCCAGCAGTGAATGGGAGGGAGGGGGTAATGAGCAGTTCTTC	CASSEWEGGGNEQFF
NA	NA	TRBJ1-1	TRBV30	TGTGCCTGGAGTATCAAGACGGTGAACACTGAAGCTTTCTTT	CAWSIKTVNTEAFF
NA	TRBD1	TRBJ1-6	TRBV25-1	TGTGCCAGCAGTCTACAGGGGACTTCTAATTCACCCCTCCACTTT	CASSLQGTSNSPLHF
NA	NA	TRBJ2-1	TRBV30	TGTGCCTGGAACGCGGCGGCGACTTACAATGAGCAGTTCTTC	CAWNAAATYNEQFF
NA	NA	TRBJ1-1	TRBV28	TGTGCCAGCAGTTTCGCCACTGAAGCTTTCTTT	CASSFATEAFF
few	TRBD1	TRBJ1-2	TRBV30	TGTGCCTGGAGGGGACAGGGAAAGTATGGCTACACCTTC	CAWRGQGKYGYTF
NA	TRBD2	TRBJ2-3	TRBV7-9	TGTGCCAGCAGGCCGGGTCCGGGACTAGCGGGAGGGGGGGCAGATACGCAGTATTTT	CASRPGPGLAGGGADTQYF
NA	NA	TRBJ2-3	TRBV5-1	TGCGCCAGCAGCTCAGGGAGCACGACTAGCACAGATACGCAGTATTTT	CASSSGSTTSTDTQYF
once	TRBD1	TRBJ2-6	TRBV2	TGTGCCAGCAGGCCGGGACAGTCTGGGGCCAACGTCCTGACTTTC	CASRPGQSGANVLTF
NA	NA	TRBJ1-1	TRBV7-8	TGTGCCAGCAGCTTAGGCGGTTGGAACACTGAAGCTTTCTTT	CASSLGGWNTEAFF
NA	NA	TRBJ2-2	TRBV29-1	TGCAGCGCTCGGACAGACAGCACCGGGGAGCTGTTTTTT	CSARTDSTGELFF
few	NA	TRBJ2-3	TRBV14	TGTGCCAGCAGCCAAGGAATTAGCCCTTTTGATACGCAGTATTTT	CASSQGISPFDTQYF
few	NA	TRBJ1-1	TRBV2	TGTGCCAGCAGTGCCGACGGGAACACTGAAGCTTTCTTT	CASSADGNTEAFF
NA	NA	TRBJ2-7	TRBV29-1	TGCAGCGTTGGTGACTACGAGCAGTACTTC	CSVGDYEQYF
NA	NA	TRBJ2-7	TRBV21-1	TGTGCCAGCAGCAAAGCGGGGGGGCCGTACGAGCAGTACTTC	CASSKAGGPYEQYF
NA	NA	TRBJ2-1	TRBV19	TGTGCCAGCAAGGGGAGGATTACGGGGAATGAGCAGTTCTTC	CASKGRITGNEQFF
few	NA	TRBJ2-6	TRBV5-1	TGCGCCAGCAGCTTGGTAGGACAGAACTCTGGGGCCAACGTCCTGACTTTC	CASSLVGQNSGANVLTF
NA	TRBD1	TRBJ2-7	TRBV25-1	TGTGCCAGCAGTGGAATTGTCGGGACAGTTTCCTACGAGCAGTACTTC	CASSGIVGTVSYEQYF
NA	NA	TRBJ1-5	TRBV6-5	TGTGCCAGCAGTTCAGGGGTCTCTAACAATCAGCCCCAGCATTTT	CASSSGVSNNQPQHF
NA	NA	TRBJ2-4	TRBV23-1	TGCGCCAGCAGTCCGGGGGTTGACATTCAGTACTTC	CASSPGVDIQYF
once	TRBD2	TRBJ2-7	TRBV18	TGTGCCAGCTCATCAGGGGGAAAAAGCGGGAGGTACGAGCAGTACTTC	CASSSGGKSGRYEQYF